The clone carrying this T cell receptor beta chain was detected many times. The sample comes from a study of breast tumors, draining lymph nodes, adjacent tissues. TCRdb re-called the multiplex PCR reads through MiXCR, storing one row per CDR3 protein. The sample lists more than 15,000 distinct CDR3 sequences, roughly 60% occurring once. This sequence was found in a female donor with breast cancer. Some clones in this sample may be carry-over from other donors' samples. The sample taken for sequencing was tumor-adjacent breast tissue.

CDR3 amino acids: CASSRREGRDGELFF. Here the CDR3 DNA reads TGTGCCAGCAGCCGAAGGGAGGGGCGCGACGGGGAGCTGTTTTTT. The chain uses TRBV14 and TRBJ2-2, with 7 nucleotides matching TRBD2. The CDR3 loop spans 15 amino acids. Germline loops: CDR1 SGHDN, CDR2 FVKESK. Trimming removed 4 bases from V and 7 bases from J; junction bases left unmatched: 9.